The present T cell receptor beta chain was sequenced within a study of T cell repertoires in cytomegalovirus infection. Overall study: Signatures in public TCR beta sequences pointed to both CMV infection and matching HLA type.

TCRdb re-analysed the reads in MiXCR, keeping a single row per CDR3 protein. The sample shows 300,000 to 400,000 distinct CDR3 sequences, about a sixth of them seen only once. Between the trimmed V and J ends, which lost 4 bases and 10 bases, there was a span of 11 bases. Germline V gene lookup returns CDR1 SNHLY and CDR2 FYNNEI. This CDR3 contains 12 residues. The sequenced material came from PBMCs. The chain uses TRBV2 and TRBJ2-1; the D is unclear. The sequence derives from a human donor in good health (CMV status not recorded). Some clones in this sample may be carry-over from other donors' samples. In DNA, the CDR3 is TGTGCCAGCAGTGTTTTGCGTTGGGAGCAGTTCTTC. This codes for CASSVLRWEQFF.